A selection of T cell receptor beta chains follows, all from one sample in a study of T and B cells in COVID-19 patients. One entry per CDR3 protein, called by TCRdb with MiXCR from the multiplex PCR reads. The sample contains tens of thousands of distinct CDR3 sequences, about 31% of which appear only once. The sequencing sample was made of blood. The source is a human donor who had recovered from COVID-19. Both conserved end residues are part of each CDR3. The D gene is left open where the match is weak. The size of a clone is reported for some rows only, either as once, few or many, or as a class for expanded clones.

abundance: many
d_gene: -
j_gene: TRBJ1-1
v_gene: TRBV29-1
CDR3nt: TGCAGCGTTTCCCGACACCTCTCTAAGAACACTGAAGCTTTCTTT
CDR3aa: CSVSRHLSKNTEAFF

abundance: -
d_gene: -
j_gene: TRBJ2-1
v_gene: TRBV6-1
CDR3nt: TGTGCCAGCAGCCGGGACACGGTGGTGGATGAGCAGTTCTTC
CDR3aa: CASSRDTVVDEQFF

abundance: -
d_gene: TRBD1
j_gene: TRBJ2-7
v_gene: TRBV19
CDR3nt: TGTGCCAGTAGTGCCCCGGGACAGGGCTACGAGCAGTACTTC
CDR3aa: CASSAPGQGYEQYF

abundance: many
d_gene: -
j_gene: TRBJ1-1
v_gene: TRBV29-1
CDR3nt: TGCAGCGTTCGAGGGGCGGACACTGAAGCTTTCTTT
CDR3aa: CSVRGADTEAFF

abundance: once
d_gene: -
j_gene: TRBJ2-7
v_gene: TRBV10-1
CDR3nt: TGCGCCAGCAGTGATTCCTATTTCGGGCAGTACTTC
CDR3aa: CASSDSYFGQYF

abundance: few
d_gene: -
j_gene: TRBJ1-2
v_gene: TRBV24-1
CDR3nt: TGTGCCACCAGTGACCCGCCGCAGTCCTATGGCTACACCTTC
CDR3aa: CATSDPPQSYGYTF

abundance: -
d_gene: -
j_gene: TRBJ1-5
v_gene: TRBV24-1
CDR3nt: TGTGCCACCAGTGGGCATTCGGGCGGTCAGCCCCAGCATTTT
CDR3aa: CATSGHSGGQPQHF

abundance: -
d_gene: -
j_gene: TRBJ1-6
v_gene: TRBV6-5
CDR3nt: TGTGCCAGCACCACTCCCGGGGCAGGGAAACGGTCACCCCTCCACTTT
CDR3aa: CASTTPGAGKRSPLHF

abundance: medium-sized
d_gene: TRBD1
j_gene: TRBJ2-3
v_gene: TRBV29-1
CDR3nt: TGCAGCTCCTCGGCCAGGGGGCTTGCAGATACGCAGTATTTT
CDR3aa: CSSSARGLADTQYF

abundance: few
d_gene: TRBD1
j_gene: TRBJ2-5
v_gene: TRBV6-2/TRBV6-3
CDR3nt: TGTGCCAGCAATAGGCCGCCACTGGACAGGGGGCAAGAGACCCAGTACTTC
CDR3aa: CASNRPPLDRGQETQYF

abundance: medium-sized
d_gene: -
j_gene: TRBJ1-1
v_gene: TRBV29-1
CDR3nt: TGCAGCGTTGAAGGAGGGGTCGGCGTCACTGAAGCTTTCTTT
CDR3aa: CSVEGGVGVTEAFF

abundance: -
d_gene: -
j_gene: TRBJ2-7
v_gene: TRBV5-6
CDR3nt: TGTGCCAGCAGCTCCCAGGACGAAAACGAGCAGTACTTC
CDR3aa: CASSSQDENEQYF

abundance: -
d_gene: TRBD2
j_gene: TRBJ2-5
v_gene: TRBV28
CDR3nt: TGTGCCAGCAGTTTACTAGCGGGGGGAGGGGAGACCCAGTACTTC
CDR3aa: CASSLLAGGGETQYF

abundance: -
d_gene: TRBD1
j_gene: TRBJ2-7
v_gene: TRBV6-1
CDR3nt: TGTGCCAGCAGTGAAGGGACAGGGTTATCCTACGAGCAGTACTTC
CDR3aa: CASSEGTGLSYEQYF

abundance: medium-sized
d_gene: -
j_gene: TRBJ2-7
v_gene: TRBV19
CDR3nt: TGTGCCAGTAGTGTCTCGGACAACTATCCCTCCTACGAGCAGTACTTC
CDR3aa: CASSVSDNYPSYEQYF

abundance: -
d_gene: TRBD1
j_gene: TRBJ2-1
v_gene: TRBV6-6
CDR3nt: TGTGCCAGCACCGGACAGGGTTTCGGGGGCAACAATGAGCAGTTCTTC
CDR3aa: CASTGQGFGGNNEQFF

abundance: few
d_gene: -
j_gene: TRBJ2-2
v_gene: TRBV18
CDR3nt: TGTGCCAGCTCACAAAACGACAAGAACACCGGGGAGCTGTTTTTT
CDR3aa: CASSQNDKNTGELFF

abundance: -
d_gene: TRBD2
j_gene: TRBJ2-7
v_gene: TRBV10-1
CDR3nt: TGCGCCAGCAGTGAATCCCTAGCGGGGACCTACGAGCAGTACTTC
CDR3aa: CASSESLAGTYEQYF

abundance: medium-sized
d_gene: -
j_gene: TRBJ2-1
v_gene: TRBV5-5
CDR3nt: TGTGCCAGCAGCTTTCCGGGACAACGGCAGTTCTTC
CDR3aa: CASSFPGQRQFF

abundance: many
d_gene: TRBD1
j_gene: TRBJ2-7
v_gene: TRBV18
CDR3nt: TGTGCCAGCTCACCACGGGACAGCTACGAGCAGTACTTC
CDR3aa: CASSPRDSYEQYF

abundance: -
d_gene: TRBD2
j_gene: TRBJ2-3
v_gene: TRBV6-5
CDR3nt: TGTGCCAGCAGCTCCTTCCCCTCAAGCGGGGGGGGTCCAGATACGCAGTATTTT
CDR3aa: CASSSFPSSGGGPDTQYF

abundance: few
d_gene: -
j_gene: TRBJ1-1
v_gene: TRBV6-5
CDR3nt: TGTGCCAGCACCTATGACAGTTCCTGGGGGAACACTGAAGCTTTCTTT
CDR3aa: CASTYDSSWGNTEAFF

abundance: -
d_gene: -
j_gene: TRBJ1-1
v_gene: TRBV30
CDR3nt: TGTGCCTGGAGTGTCTGGGGCCAGAAATCGAACACTGAAGCTTTCTTT
CDR3aa: CAWSVWGQKSNTEAFF

abundance: -
d_gene: TRBD1
j_gene: TRBJ1-6
v_gene: TRBV5-1
CDR3nt: TGCGCCAGCAGCTTGGAAGGGGGCGAAGTCTCACCCCTCCACTTT
CDR3aa: CASSLEGGEVSPLHF

abundance: -
d_gene: -
j_gene: TRBJ1-1
v_gene: TRBV18
CDR3nt: TGTGCCAGCTCCCTCGAGAGGGATCCCCCCATGAACACTGAAGCTTTCTTT
CDR3aa: CASSLERDPPMNTEAFF

abundance: few
d_gene: TRBD1
j_gene: TRBJ1-5
v_gene: TRBV7-9
CDR3nt: TGTGCCAGCAGCCTCGGGACAGGGGGCCATCAGCCCCAGCATTTT
CDR3aa: CASSLGTGGHQPQHF

abundance: many
d_gene: TRBD2
j_gene: TRBJ2-1
v_gene: TRBV12-3/TRBV12-4
CDR3nt: TGTGCCAGCAGTCCAGCGGGGGGGTTCTACAATGAGCAGTTCTTC
CDR3aa: CASSPAGGFYNEQFF

abundance: few
d_gene: -
j_gene: TRBJ1-6
v_gene: TRBV27
CDR3nt: TGTGCCAGCAGTCCCGAGGGGGGCGAGGATAATTCACCCCTCCACTTT
CDR3aa: CASSPEGGEDNSPLHF

abundance: medium-sized
d_gene: TRBD2
j_gene: TRBJ2-3
v_gene: TRBV7-6
CDR3nt: TGTGCCAGCAGCTTAGCGAGCGGGGGGAGCACAGATACGCAGTATTTT
CDR3aa: CASSLASGGSTDTQYF

abundance: -
d_gene: -
j_gene: TRBJ2-3
v_gene: TRBV10-3
CDR3nt: TGTGCCATCAGCGCGGGGGCTCCGGGGACGCAGTATTTT
CDR3aa: CAISAGAPGTQYF

abundance: -
d_gene: -
j_gene: TRBJ1-5
v_gene: TRBV18
CDR3nt: TGTGCCAGCTCAGCCTCCGTGACAGTCAATCAGTCCCAGCATTTT
CDR3aa: CASSASVTVNQSQHF

abundance: once
d_gene: -
j_gene: TRBJ1-2
v_gene: TRBV20-1
CDR3nt: TGCAGTGCTAGAGATTTCGGGGGCGACTATGGCTACACCTTC
CDR3aa: CSARDFGGDYGYTF

abundance: -
d_gene: -
j_gene: TRBJ1-3
v_gene: TRBV12-3/TRBV12-4
CDR3nt: TGTGCCAGCACCTTACGGTCTGGAAACACCATATATTTT
CDR3aa: CASTLRSGNTIYF

abundance: many
d_gene: TRBD2
j_gene: TRBJ2-7
v_gene: TRBV6-1
CDR3nt: TGTGCCAGCAGTGCCAAGGACGGGGGGTTGTACGAGCAGTACTTC
CDR3aa: CASSAKDGGLYEQYF

abundance: few
d_gene: TRBD1
j_gene: TRBJ2-1
v_gene: TRBV6-4
CDR3nt: TGTGCCAGCAGTGATTCGACAGGGGCATTTAGGAATGAGCAGTTCTTC
CDR3aa: CASSDSTGAFRNEQFF

abundance: -
d_gene: TRBD1
j_gene: TRBJ2-3
v_gene: TRBV7-7
CDR3nt: TGTGCCAGCAGCCAGGGGGCGCGGGGCACAGATACGCAGTATTTT
CDR3aa: CASSQGARGTDTQYF

abundance: few
d_gene: TRBD1
j_gene: TRBJ2-7
v_gene: TRBV5-4
CDR3nt: TGTGCCAGCAGCTCCGTGGACAGGCTGTCCGAGCAGTACTTC
CDR3aa: CASSSVDRLSEQYF

abundance: -
d_gene: TRBD1
j_gene: TRBJ2-7
v_gene: TRBV6-6
CDR3nt: TGTGCCAGCAGTTACCCCCGGACAGGGCCTACCTACGAGCAGTACTTC
CDR3aa: CASSYPRTGPTYEQYF

abundance: -
d_gene: -
j_gene: TRBJ1-3
v_gene: TRBV10-3
CDR3nt: TGTGCCATCAGTGAGTCCAGGGCAAGCTCTGGAAACACCATATATTTT
CDR3aa: CAISESRASSGNTIYF

abundance: few
d_gene: -
j_gene: TRBJ2-3
v_gene: TRBV7-2
CDR3nt: TGTGCCAGCAGCTCTTGGATGGATACGCAGTATTTT
CDR3aa: CASSSWMDTQYF